The 18 T cell receptor beta chains below all came from one sample that was sequenced in a study of cytomegalovirus exposure and HLA in healthy donors. The study ran its PCR with 60 Vbeta and 13 Jbeta primers. The data were produced by immunoSEQ multiplex PCR, yet TCRdb's version contains in-frame clones alone and is incomplete. The sample shows tens of thousands of clones, roughly four fifths of them seen only once. The sample comprised PBMCs. The origin of the receptors is a man aged 50 to 60 in good health and CMV-seronegative.

The chain combines TRBV6-5 with TRBJ1-4, with D maybe TRBD1 (6 bases). CDR1 and CDR2 from the germline V gene are MNHEY and SVGAGI. The CDR3 spans 15 residues. Deletions cut 2 bases from V and 8 bases from J, with 15 bases between. CDR3: CASSYGGDRTEKLFF. The CDR3 DNA follows: TGTGCCAGCAGTTACGGTGGAGACAGGACAGAAAAACTGTTTTTT.

V gene TRBV6-1 combines with J gene TRBJ2-7, with D maybe TRBD2 (5 bases). Trimming pared 3 bases from V and 1 base from J, leaving 10 bases between. This CDR3 contains 14 residues. Germline values: CDR1 MNHNS, CDR2 SASEGT. CDR3 region: CASSESGVSYEQYF. In DNA form, the CDR3 reads TGTGCCAGCAGTGAGTCCGGGGTATCCTACGAGCAGTACTTC.

The rearrangement uses TRBV6-6 and TRBJ1-2, with D unclear. With 2 bases removed from V and 2 bases from J, the gap between germline ends came to 6 bases. The CDR3 is 13 residues long. Looked up from germline, CDR1 is MNHNY and CDR2 is SVGAGI (reference sequence). CDR3 protein: CASSYEENYGYTF. The CDR3 DNA sequence: TGTGCCAGCAGTTACGAGGAGAACTATGGCTACACCTTC.

V and J are TRBV2 and TRBJ2-1; 9 bases are a match to TRBD2. The trim removed 7 bases at V and 3 bases at J, leaving 7 bases unmatched. CDR3 length equals 15 residues. The germline gives CDR1 SNHLY, CDR2 FYNNEI. The CDR3 loop is CASIRTSVSYNEQFF. CDR3 DNA sequence: TGTGCCAGCATTAGGACTAGCGTGAGCTACAATGAGCAGTTCTTC.

This clone was observed once. This chain uses TRBV10-2 with TRBJ1-1; the D gene is possibly TRBD1 (6 bases). Trimming removed 4 bases from V and 0 bases from J, with 6 bases in between. The CDR3 covers 13 residues. The germline gives CDR1 WSHSY, CDR2 SAAADI. CDR3 nucleotides: TGCGCCAGCAGTGGACAGGTGAACACTGAAGCTTTCTTT. Its protein product is CASSGQVNTEAFF.

The V call is TRBV7-2, the J call TRBJ1-5; D is uncertain. CDR3 length: 15 residues. The germline V gene encodes CDR1 SGHTA and CDR2 FQGNSA. The V end lost 1 base, the J end lost 2 bases, and 9 bases lay between the germline ends. The CDR3 nucleotides are TGTGCCAGCAGCTTAGTGGTGCAGGGCAATCAGCCCCAGCATTTT. The encoded protein is CASSLVVQGNQPQHF.

The chain uses TRBV28 and TRBJ1-2; D uncertain. The CDR3 runs to 11 residues. CDR1 and CDR2 from the germline V gene are MDHEN and SYDVKM. Trimming cost V 6 bases and J 5 bases, with 7 bases left between them. The CDR3 is CASSYLYGYTF. The CDR3, as DNA: TGTGCCAGCAGCTACTTGTATGGCTACACCTTC.

This chain connects TRBV4-3 to TRBJ2-1, with 8 bases aligning to TRBD1. Unmatched junction bases numbered 3, after V lost 2 bases and J lost 6 bases. Germline lookup yields CDR1 LGHNA and CDR2 YSLEER. The CDR3 spans 14 residues. CDR3 in amino acids: CASSQYTGGNEQFF. The CDR3 coding sequence is TGCGCCAGCAGCCAATACACAGGGGGCAATGAGCAGTTCTTC.

This chain connects TRBV19 to TRBJ1-4; TRBD1 matches at 7 bases. Germline V gene lookup returns CDR1 LNHDA and CDR2 SQIVND (reference sequence). The CDR3 length is 15 residues. The ends lost 7 bases at V and 5 bases at J; junction bases unmatched: 10. CDR3 residues: CASTMLQGINEKLFF. The CDR3 DNA sequence: TGTGCCAGTACCATGTTACAGGGGATAAATGAAAAACTGTTTTTT. The full variable domain, its missing parts supplied by reference TRBV19 and TRBJ1-4, is DGGITQSPKYLFRKEGQNVTLSCEQNLNHDAMYWYRQDPGQGLRLIYYSQIVNDFQKGDIAEGYSVSREKKESFPLTVTSAQKNPTAFYLCASTMLQGINEKLFFGSGTQLSVL.

The V and J genes are TRBV6-1 and TRBJ1-3; D is unresolved. V was trimmed by 0 bases and J by 10 bases, leaving 13 bases between them. Germline values: CDR1 MNHNS, CDR2 SASEGT. The CDR3 is 14 amino acids. CDR3 residues: CASSEAGLMGTIYF. The CDR3 DNA follows: TGTGCCAGCAGTGAAGCAGGACTTATGGGGACCATATATTTT.

This clone has just a few counts. In DNA, the CDR3 is TGTGCCAGCTCTTTCCTGGACAGGGGGGGCTCCTACGAGCAGTACTTC. This codes for CASSFLDRGGSYEQYF. The chain joins TRBV18 to TRBJ2-7; 10 bases map to TRBD1. Germline V gene lookup returns CDR1 KGHSH and CDR2 LQKENI. This CDR3 comprises 16 residues. Trimming took 6 bases from V and 0 from J; bases not matched to a gene: 8.

This clone occurred once. V usage is TRBV6-6 and J usage is TRBJ1-5; TRBD1 agrees at 8 bases. The CDR3 loop spans 15 amino acids. V trimming: 1 base; J trimming: 4 bases; junction bases outside the gene matches: 3. CDR1 MNHNY and CDR2 SVGAGI come from the germline V gene (reference sequence). DNA of the CDR3: TGTGCCAGCAGTTACTGGGGACAGGAAAATCAGCCCCAGCATTTT. It codes for CASSYWGQENQPQHF.

This rearrangement joins TRBV7-3 to TRBJ2-3; D uncertain. This CDR3 contains 20 residues. Trimming shortened V by 3 bases and J by 4 bases, and 29 bases separated the two germline ends. Germline V gene sequence: CDR1 SGHTA, CDR2 FQGTGA. CDR3 DNA: TGTGCCAGCAGCTTTACGCCCCTCAACTACCCTAGACGCCGTCCAGATACGCAGTATTTT. Its protein product is CASSFTPLNYPRRRPDTQYF.

The chain uses TRBV11-2 and TRBJ1-1; a possible D gene is TRBD1 (5 bases). With 5 bases removed from V and 5 bases from J, the gap between germline ends came to 15 bases. CDR1 is SGHAT, CDR2 FQNNGV, per germline. The CDR3 consists of 14 residues. The CDR3 protein is CASSPTVGGTEAFF. The DNA of the CDR3 is TGTGCCAGCAGCCCAACCGTCGGGGGAACTGAAGCTTTCTTT.

This clone has a handful of counts. CDR3 loop: CASSVASGRDTEAFF. The CDR3 DNA reads TGTGCCAGCAGCGTAGCGTCGGGAAGGGACACTGAAGCTTTCTTT. The V and J genes are TRBV9 and TRBJ1-1, with D unclear. Per the germline V gene, CDR1 is SGDLS and CDR2 is YYNGEE. CDR3 length: 15 residues. V lost 0 bases, J lost 3 bases, and 12 bases lay in between.

V and J are TRBV11-2 and TRBJ2-2; possible D gene TRBD1, 6 bases. This CDR3 has 16 amino acids. V was pared by 6 bases and J by 4 bases, with 18 bases between. Germline assignment: CDR1 SGHAT and CDR2 FQNNGV. For the CDR3, the DNA is TGTGCCAGCAGACGCCTCAGGGGTCGTACCACCGGGGAGCTGTTTTTT. Translating it yields CASRRLRGRTTGELFF.

V and J are TRBV9 and TRBJ1-6; TRBD1 matches 8 bases. With 4 bases clipped from V and 10 bases from J, the junction kept 7 bases outside the gene matches. This CDR3 region has 14 residues. Germline V gives CDR1 SGDLS, CDR2 YYNGEE. As DNA, the CDR3 is TGTGCCAGCAGCCTCGGACAGGGTAGCTCACCCCTCCACTTT. Protein product: CASSLGQGSSPLHF.

The chain joins TRBV7-9 to TRBJ2-5, with a weak D call TRBD2 (5 bases). This CDR3 region has 17 residues. V was cut by 1 base and J by 5 bases, with 20 bases left in between. From germline, CDR1 is SEHNR and CDR2 FQNEAQ (reference sequence). The CDR3 is CASSLVTGNLGWETQYF. In DNA, the CDR3 is TGTGCCAGCAGCTTAGTTACGGGGAATTTAGGATGGGAGACCCAGTACTTC.